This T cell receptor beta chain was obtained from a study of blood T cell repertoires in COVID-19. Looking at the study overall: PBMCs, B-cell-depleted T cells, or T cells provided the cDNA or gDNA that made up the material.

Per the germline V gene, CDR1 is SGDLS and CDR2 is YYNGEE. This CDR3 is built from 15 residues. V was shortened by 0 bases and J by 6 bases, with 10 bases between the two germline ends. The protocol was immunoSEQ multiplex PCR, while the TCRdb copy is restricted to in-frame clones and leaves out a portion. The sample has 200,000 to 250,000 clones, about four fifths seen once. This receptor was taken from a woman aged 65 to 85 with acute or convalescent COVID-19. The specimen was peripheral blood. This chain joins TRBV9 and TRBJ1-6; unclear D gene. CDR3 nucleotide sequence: TGTGCCAGCAGCGTAGGAGGGAATAGTAATTCACCCCTCCACTTT. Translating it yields CASSVGGNSNSPLHF.